Listed below are T cell receptor beta chains from one sample, sequenced in a study of untreated major depressive disorder. Sequencing was performed with immunoSEQ multiplex PCR; in TCRdb, only in-frame clones are kept and a portion is missing. The sample carries some 27,000 clones, roughly nine tenths recorded once. The source material was CD4+ T cells from PBMCs. The receptors were gathered from a woman in her 30s with major depressive disorder. Each CDR3 is given with its conserved first and last residue. A D gene is named only where the DNA matches it firmly. Where a row states a size, it is once, few, many or the class of an expanded clone; other rows omit it.

j_gene | v_gene | len | d_gene | abundance | CDR3aa | CDR3nt
TRBJ1-2 | TRBV5-6 | 15 | - | - | CASSLAGGGNYGYTF | TGTGCCAGCAGCTTGGCCGGAGGCGGAAACTATGGCTACACCTTC
TRBJ2-7 | TRBV11-3 | 15 | TRBD1 | - | CASSLAPGQVYEQYF | TGTGCCAGCAGCTTAGCTCCCGGACAGGTCTACGAGCAGTACTTC
TRBJ1-1 | TRBV19 | 14 | - | - | CASSTLGRETEAFF | TGTGCCAGTAGTACCCTCGGCCGGGAGACTGAAGCTTTCTTT
TRBJ2-3 | TRBV7-2 | 16 | - | - | CASSQGLVTGTDTQYF | TGTGCCAGCAGCCAGGGGCTCGTTACTGGCACAGATACGCAGTATTTT
TRBJ2-7 | TRBV7-9 | 16 | - | - | CASSLIGREASYEQYF | TGTGCCAGCAGCTTAATAGGAAGGGAGGCCTCCTACGAGCAGTACTTC
TRBJ2-1 | TRBV7-2 | 19 | TRBD1 | once | CASSLSRDRVFSSYNEQFF | TGTGCCAGCAGCTTATCCCGGGACAGGGTTTTCAGCTCCTACAATGAGCAGTTCTTC
TRBJ2-7 | TRBV29-1 | 15 | TRBD2 | - | CSVAGRSGATYEQYF | TGCAGCGTGGCGGGTCGTAGCGGGGCGACCTACGAGCAGTACTTC
TRBJ2-7 | TRBV6-5 | 14 | TRBD1 | - | CATKRDRVRYEQYF | TGTGCCACCAAGAGGGACAGGGTGAGGTACGAGCAGTACTTC
TRBJ2-5 | TRBV5-1 | 15 | TRBD1 | - | CASSLGTGAQETQYF | TGCGCCAGCAGCTTGGGAACAGGGGCCCAAGAGACCCAGTACTTC
TRBJ1-1 | TRBV7-9 | 15 | - | few | CASSLVSGRNTEAFF | TGTGCCAGCAGCTTAGTTTCCGGCAGGAACACTGAAGCTTTCTTT
TRBJ1-1 | TRBV11-3 | 14 | - | - | CASSLGTGNTEAFF | TGTGCCAGCAGCTTAGGGACGGGGAACACTGAAGCTTTCTTT
TRBJ2-1 | TRBV29-1 | 14 | - | - | CSVEAEFAYNEQFF | TGCAGCGTTGAAGCGGAATTCGCCTACAATGAGCAGTTCTTC
TRBJ1-2 | TRBV7-2 | 13 | - | - | CASSLQGGGGYTF | TGTGCCAGCAGCTTACAGGGAGGTGGTGGCTACACCTTC
TRBJ1-5 | TRBV28 | 14 | - | once | CASKNPRSNQPQHF | TGTGCCAGCAAAAACCCTCGAAGCAATCAGCCCCAGCATTTT
TRBJ2-1 | TRBV4-3 | 16 | - | - | CASSQIGGPGFNEQFF | TGCGCCAGCAGCCAAATAGGGGGGCCGGGATTCAATGAGCAGTTCTTC
TRBJ2-2 | TRBV27 | 14 | - | - | CASSSVQNTGELFF | TGTGCCAGCAGTTCGGTTCAGAACACCGGGGAGCTGTTTTTT
TRBJ2-1 | TRBV10-1 | 16 | TRBD2 | - | CASSEGLRGTYNEQFF | TGCGCCAGCAGTGAAGGGTTGCGGGGGACTTACAATGAGCAGTTCTTC
TRBJ2-4 | TRBV5-1 | 15 | - | - | CASSPPGVAISIQYF | TGCGCCAGCAGCCCCCCGGGGGTCGCAATTTCCATTCAGTACTTC
TRBJ2-7 | TRBV25-1 | 11 | - | - | CASRTTYEQYF | TGTGCCAGCAGGACAACCTACGAGCAGTACTTC
TRBJ2-7 | TRBV19 | 14 | - | - | CASSMQDQVGEQYF | TGTGCCAGTAGTATGCAGGATCAAGTGGGCGAGCAGTACTTC
TRBJ2-5 | TRBV27 | 16 | - | once | CASSPGWGLGGETQYF | TGTGCCAGCAGTCCGGGATGGGGGCTCGGGGGAGAGACCCAGTACTTC
TRBJ2-2 | TRBV15 | 16 | - | - | CATSRDVGSRGGELFF | TGTGCCACCAGCAGAGATGTCGGCAGCCGAGGAGGGGAGCTGTTTTTT
TRBJ2-3 | TRBV4-1 | 20 | TRBD1 | - | CASSQEGSYRYRTGGNTQYF | TGCGCCAGCAGCCAAGAGGGTTCTTACAGGTACCGGACAGGGGGTAATACGCAGTATTTT
TRBJ2-2 | TRBV7-9 | 14 | - | - | CASSRFSEGGELFF | TGTGCCAGCAGCCGATTCTCTGAGGGCGGGGAGCTGTTTTTT
TRBJ2-3 | TRBV29-1 | 15 | TRBD2 | - | CSVDPTSGSTDTQYF | TGCAGCGTTGACCCGACTAGCGGGTCCACAGATACGCAGTATTTT
TRBJ1-2 | TRBV28 | 17 | - | - | CASSPAGVQQTTNGYTF | TGTGCCAGCAGCCCCGCGGGCGTTCAACAGACGACCAATGGCTACACCTTC
TRBJ1-1 | TRBV29-1 | 13 | TRBD1 | - | CSARQGGNTEAFF | TGCAGCGCCCGGCAGGGGGGGAACACTGAAGCTTTCTTT
TRBJ2-7 | TRBV7-9 | 13 | TRBD2 | - | CASGREVPYEQYF | TGTGCCAGCGGGCGGGAGGTCCCCTACGAGCAGTACTTC
TRBJ2-3 | TRBV6-6 | 14 | - | - | CATSSPSGADTQYF | TGTGCCACCAGCTCCCCCTCGGGAGCAGATACGCAGTATTTT
TRBJ1-4 | TRBV6-5 | 12 | - | - | CASSRDREKLFF | TGTGCCAGCAGTAGGGACCGGGAAAAACTGTTTTTT
TRBJ2-2 | TRBV28 | 14 | TRBD1 | - | CASRGQGNTGELFF | TGTGCCAGCAGGGGACAGGGAAACACCGGGGAGCTGTTTTTT
TRBJ2-3 | TRBV7-2 | 16 | TRBD2 | - | CASSLGGGPSTDTQYF | TGTGCCAGCAGCTTAGGGGGAGGGCCGAGCACAGATACGCAGTATTTT
TRBJ1-6 | TRBV7-9 | 15 | TRBD1 | - | CASSLMDRGGSPLHF | TGTGCCAGCAGCTTAATGGACAGGGGAGGTTCACCCCTCCACTTT
TRBJ1-4 | TRBV9 | 16 | - | - | CASSASPGTYNEKLFF | TGTGCCAGCAGCGCCTCACCCGGGACCTATAATGAAAAACTGTTTTTT
TRBJ2-5 | TRBV5-8 | 15 | - | - | CASSFRGGTQETQYF | TGTGCCAGCAGCTTTAGGGGGGGAACACAAGAGACCCAGTACTTC
TRBJ2-7 | TRBV5-5 | 18 | - | - | CASSYPGAYYFSSYEQYF | TGTGCCAGCAGCTATCCGGGGGCCTACTACTTTTCCTCCTACGAGCAGTACTTC
TRBJ1-5 | TRBV25-1 | 14 | TRBD1 | - | CASGRTGTNQPQHF | TGTGCCAGCGGCCGGACAGGAACTAATCAGCCCCAGCATTTT
TRBJ1-1 | TRBV7-2 | 13 | - | - | CASSALPGSEAFF | TGTGCCAGCAGCGCTTTACCAGGGTCTGAAGCTTTCTTT
TRBJ2-7 | TRBV4-1 | 15 | - | - | CASSQERPPTYEQYF | TGCGCCAGCAGCCAAGAAAGGCCCCCAACCTACGAGCAGTACTTC
TRBJ2-6 | TRBV4-3 | 15 | - | - | CASSAHSSGANVLTF | TGCGCCAGCAGCGCCCACAGCTCTGGGGCCAACGTCCTGACTTTC
TRBJ2-7 | TRBV7-9 | 16 | TRBD2 | once | CASSPRLAGGPSEQYF | TGTGCCAGCAGCCCACGACTAGCGGGGGGGCCTTCCGAGCAGTACTTC
TRBJ2-1 | TRBV7-2 | 13 | - | - | CASSPSRGGEQFF | TGTGCCAGCAGCCCAAGTCGAGGGGGTGAGCAGTTCTTC
TRBJ2-7 | TRBV5-6 | 15 | - | once | CASSLGQGVRVEQYF | TGTGCCAGCAGCTTGGGCCAGGGAGTGCGGGTCGAGCAGTACTTC
TRBJ2-5 | TRBV5-4 | 13 | TRBD2 | once | CASSSGGPETQYF | TGTGCCAGCAGCTCGGGAGGGCCGGAGACCCAGTACTTC
TRBJ1-6 | TRBV7-6 | 14 | TRBD1 | - | CASSLQGTNSPLHF | TGTGCCAGCAGTCTACAGGGGACTAATTCACCCCTCCACTTT
TRBJ2-7 | TRBV4-2 | 16 | TRBD2 | - | CASSQDLRTSGDEQYF | TGTGCCAGCAGCCAAGACCTAAGAACTAGCGGGGACGAGCAGTACTTC
TRBJ2-5 | TRBV6-6 | 14 | - | - | CASRVQEWGETQYF | TGTGCCAGCAGGGTCCAGGAGTGGGGAGAGACCCAGTACTTC
TRBJ2-5 | TRBV29-1 | 10 | - | once | CSVREETQYF | TGCAGCGTCCGGGAAGAGACCCAGTACTTC
TRBJ1-1 | TRBV2 | 13 | - | few | CASRSLGDTEAFF | TGTGCCAGCAGGAGCCTGGGGGACACTGAAGCTTTCTTT
TRBJ2-3 | TRBV7-2 | 12 | - | - | CASSLDPPTQYF | TGTGCCAGCAGCTTGGACCCCCCTACGCAGTATTTT
TRBJ2-7 | TRBV6-4 | 16 | - | - | CASSDGPSDFTYEQYF | TGTGCCAGCAGTGATGGACCCTCAGACTTCACATACGAGCAGTACTTC
TRBJ2-5 | TRBV4-3 | 15 | TRBD1 | - | CASSPDRGPMETQYF | TGCGCCAGCAGCCCAGACAGGGGGCCAATGGAGACCCAGTACTTC
TRBJ1-3 | TRBV2 | 14 | - | once | CASSARGIGNTIYF | TGTGCCAGCAGTGCCAGGGGTATTGGAAACACCATATATTTT
TRBJ1-1 | TRBV9 | 14 | - | - | CASSPGGWNTEAFF | TGTGCCAGCAGCCCTGGGGGTTGGAACACTGAAGCTTTCTTT
TRBJ2-7 | TRBV21-1 | 15 | - | - | CASRQALPYGYEQYF | TGTGCCAGCAGACAGGCATTACCCTATGGCTACGAGCAGTACTTC